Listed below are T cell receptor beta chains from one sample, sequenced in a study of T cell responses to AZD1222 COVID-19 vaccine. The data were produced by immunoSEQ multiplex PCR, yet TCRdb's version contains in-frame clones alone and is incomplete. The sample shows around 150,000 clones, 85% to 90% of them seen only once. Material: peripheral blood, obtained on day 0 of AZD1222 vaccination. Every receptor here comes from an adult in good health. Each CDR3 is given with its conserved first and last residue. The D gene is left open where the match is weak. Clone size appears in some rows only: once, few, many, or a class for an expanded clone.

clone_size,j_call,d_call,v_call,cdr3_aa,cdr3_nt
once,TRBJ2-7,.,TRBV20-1,CSAKGPYEQYF,TGCAGTGCGAAGGGCCCCTACGAGCAGTACTTC
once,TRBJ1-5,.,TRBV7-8,CASSGGVSNQPQHF,TGTGCCAGCTCTGGGGGGGTTAGCAATCAGCCCCAGCATTTT
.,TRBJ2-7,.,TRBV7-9,CASSLIGEQYF,TGTGCCAGCAGCTTAATCGGGGAGCAGTACTTC
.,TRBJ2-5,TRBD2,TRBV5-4,CASSLDPSGVGETQYF,TGTGCCAGCAGCTTGGATCCTAGCGGGGTCGGGGAGACCCAGTACTTC
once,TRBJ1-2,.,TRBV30,CAWNLQGNNYGYTF,TGTGCCTGGAACCTGCAGGGGAATAACTATGGCTACACCTTC
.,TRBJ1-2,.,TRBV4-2,CASSFKGQSYGYTF,TGTGCCAGCAGCTTTAAAGGACAGAGCTATGGCTACACCTTC
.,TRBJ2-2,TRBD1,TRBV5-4,CASSSKTGDTGELFF,TGTGCCAGCAGCTCCAAGACAGGGGACACCGGGGAGCTGTTTTTT
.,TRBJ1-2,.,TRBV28,CASSSHSRYGYTF,TGTGCCAGCAGTTCCCACAGCCGCTATGGCTACACCTTC
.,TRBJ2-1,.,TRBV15,CATSRDSGSLYNEQFF,TGTGCCACCAGCAGAGATAGTGGGAGCTTATACAATGAGCAGTTCTTC
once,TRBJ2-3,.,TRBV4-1,CASSQEGLALTDTQYF,TGCGCCAGCAGCCAAGAGGGTCTAGCTCTGACAGATACGCAGTATTTT
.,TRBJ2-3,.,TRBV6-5,CASSSEGPTDTQYF,TGTGCCAGCAGTTCAGAGGGACCAACAGATACGCAGTATTTT
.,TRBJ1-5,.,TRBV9,CASSAMGANNQPQHF,TGTGCCAGCAGCGCAATGGGGGCGAACAATCAGCCCCAGCATTTT
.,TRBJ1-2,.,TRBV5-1,CASSGWDGDFYGYTF,TGCGCCAGCAGCGGATGGGACGGGGACTTCTATGGCTACACCTTC
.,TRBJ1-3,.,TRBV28,CAATGGNGNTIYF,TGTGCCGCCACCGGGGGCAACGGAAACACCATATATTTT
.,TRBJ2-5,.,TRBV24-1,CATSDDREETQYF,TGTGCCACCAGTGATGATAGGGAAGAGACCCAGTACTTC
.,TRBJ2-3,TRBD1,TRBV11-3,CASSIRGQGISSDTQYF,TGTGCCAGCAGCATTCGGGGACAGGGGATTAGTTCGGATACGCAGTATTTT
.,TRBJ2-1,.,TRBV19,CASTRTTYNEQFF,TGTGCCAGTACCCGGACTACCTACAATGAGCAGTTCTTC
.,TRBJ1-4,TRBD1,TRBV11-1,CASSGTGRAGELFF,TGTGCCAGCAGCGGGACAGGGAGAGCGGGGGAACTGTTTTTT
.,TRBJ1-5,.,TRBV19,CASSIRDNQPQHF,TGTGCCAGTAGTATCCGGGACAATCAGCCCCAGCATTTT
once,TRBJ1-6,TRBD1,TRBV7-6,CASSLADGQANNSPLHF,TGTGCCAGCAGCTTAGCCGACGGACAGGCGAATAATTCACCCCTCCACTTT
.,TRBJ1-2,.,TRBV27,CASSSRTDFYGYTF,TGTGCCAGCAGCTCCCGGACGGACTTCTATGGCTACACCTTC
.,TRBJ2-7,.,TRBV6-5,CASRNEGYEQYF,TGTGCCAGCAGAAACGAGGGCTACGAGCAGTACTTC
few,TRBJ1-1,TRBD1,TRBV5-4,CASSRGQGSYTEAFF,TGTGCCAGCAGCCGGGGACAGGGTTCGTACACTGAAGCTTTCTTT
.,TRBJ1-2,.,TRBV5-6,CASSLGGGENYGYTF,TGTGCCAGCAGCTTGGGTGGCGGAGAAAACTATGGCTACACCTTC
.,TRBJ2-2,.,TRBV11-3,CASSLIRSSTGELFF,TGTGCCAGCAGCTTAATTCGATCGAGCACCGGGGAGCTGTTTTTT
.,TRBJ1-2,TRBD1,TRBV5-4,CASSEDRGLNGYTF,TGTGCCAGCAGCGAGGACAGGGGGCTTAATGGCTACACCTTC
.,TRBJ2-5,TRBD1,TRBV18,CASSLEQGEQETQYF,TGTGCCAGCTCACTAGAACAGGGGGAGCAAGAGACCCAGTACTTC
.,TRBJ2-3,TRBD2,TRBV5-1,CASSPGGHTDTQYF,TGCGCCAGCAGCCCGGGGGGTCACACAGATACGCAGTATTTT
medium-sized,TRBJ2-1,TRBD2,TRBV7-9,CASDSSSGANEQFF,TGTGCCAGCGATTCCTCTAGCGGGGCCAATGAGCAGTTCTTC
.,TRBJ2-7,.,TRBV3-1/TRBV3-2,CASSEGTGKTYEQYF,TGTGCCAGCAGCGAAGGGACGGGGAAAACCTACGAGCAGTACTTC
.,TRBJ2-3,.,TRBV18,CASSPFTDTQYF,TGTGCCAGCTCACCCTTCACAGATACGCAGTATTTT
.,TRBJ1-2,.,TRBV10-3,CAISERAVYGYTF,TGTGCCATCAGCGAGAGGGCCGTCTATGGCTACACCTTC
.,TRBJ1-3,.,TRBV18,CASSPGGPLTGNTIYF,TGTGCCAGCTCACCAGGCGGGCCCCTCACTGGAAACACCATATATTTT
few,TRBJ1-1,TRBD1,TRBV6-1,CASSEAGTGGTEAFF,TGTGCCAGCAGTGAAGCTGGGACAGGGGGCACTGAAGCTTTCTTT
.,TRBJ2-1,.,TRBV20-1,CSAREDEQFF,TGCAGTGCTAGAGAGGATGAGCAGTTCTTC
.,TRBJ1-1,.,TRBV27,CASSYNWNTEAFF,TGTGCCAGCAGTTATAATTGGAACACTGAAGCTTTCTTT
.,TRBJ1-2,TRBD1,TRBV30,CASNSGTESYGYTF,TGTGCCTCGAATTCCGGGACAGAATCCTATGGCTACACCTTC
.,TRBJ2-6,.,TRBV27,CATKRQSGANVLTF,TGTGCCACCAAAAGGCAGTCTGGGGCCAACGTCCTGACTTTC
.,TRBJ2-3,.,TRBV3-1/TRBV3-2,CASSQAPDTQYF,TGTGCCAGCAGCCAAGCCCCAGATACGCAGTATTTT
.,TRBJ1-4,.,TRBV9,CASSQQGLTAEKLFF,TGTGCCAGCAGCCAACAGGGTCTAACGGCTGAAAAACTGTTTTTT
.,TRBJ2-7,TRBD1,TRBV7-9,CASSSSFGTGVYEQYF,TGTGCCAGCAGCTCCTCCTTTGGGACAGGGGTCTACGAGCAGTACTTC
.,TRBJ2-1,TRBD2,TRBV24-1,CATSDLAASYNEQFF,TGTGCCACCAGTGATCTAGCGGCCTCCTACAATGAGCAGTTCTTC
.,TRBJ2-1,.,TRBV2,CASSVSGGTAYNEQFF,TGTGCCAGCAGTGTGTCTGGCGGGACGGCCTACAATGAGCAGTTCTTC
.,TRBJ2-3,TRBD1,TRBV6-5,CASSYRTGVEDTQYF,TGTGCCAGCAGTTACCGGACAGGGGTTGAAGATACGCAGTATTTT
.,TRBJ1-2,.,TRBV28,CASSLRTSYGYTF,TGTGCCAGCAGCTTAAGAACCAGCTATGGCTACACCTTC
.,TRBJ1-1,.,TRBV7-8,CASSRDGTEAFF,TGTGCCAGCAGCCGGGACGGCACTGAAGCTTTCTTT
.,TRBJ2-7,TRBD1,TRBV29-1,CSVEGQGVYEQYF,TGCAGCGTTGAGGGACAGGGGGTCTACGAGCAGTACTTC
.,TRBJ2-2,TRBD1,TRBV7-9,CASSLGDRVNTGELFF,TGTGCCAGCAGCTTAGGGGACAGGGTTAACACCGGGGAGCTGTTTTTT
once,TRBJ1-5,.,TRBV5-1,CASSLVSGLEQPQHF,TGCGCCAGCAGCTTGGTTTCAGGGTTAGAACAGCCCCAGCATTTT
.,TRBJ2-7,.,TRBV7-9,CASSLAHYEQYF,TGTGCCAGCAGCTTAGCCCACTACGAGCAGTACTTC
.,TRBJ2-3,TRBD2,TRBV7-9,CASSSLSVAGGPDTQYF,TGTGCCAGCAGCTCCCTATCGGTAGCGGGGGGGCCAGATACGCAGTATTTT